Presented here are 23 T cell receptor beta chains from one specimen sequenced in a study of cytomegalovirus exposure and HLA in healthy donors. PCR employed 60 Vbeta and 13 Jbeta primers. Sequenced by immunoSEQ multiplex PCR; TCRdb stores in-frame clones only, minus some. In the table there are fewer than 100,000 clones, about three quarters of which are singletons. Sequenced sample: PBMCs. The receptors stem from a man aged 35-49 years in good health and CMV-seropositive.

The chain employs TRBV5-1 and TRBJ1-2; D not resolved. Trimming left V 0 bases short and J 0 bases short, with 6 bases between. The CDR3 contains 14 residues. The germline gives CDR1 SGHRS, CDR2 YFSETQ. CDR3 loop: CASSLAEANYGYTF. CDR3 nucleotide sequence: TGCGCCAGCAGCTTGGCCGAGGCTAACTATGGCTACACCTTC.

This clone has a single count. A read error may account for a junction end that differs from germline. This chain uses TRBV4-1 with TRBJ1-2; 7 positions agree with TRBD1. Germline lookup yields CDR1 MGHRA and CDR2 YSYEKL. The CDR3 totals 16 residues. The CDR3 DNA reads as TGCGCCAGCAGCCAAGATGATCGAACAGGGGCGCGTGGCTACGCCTTC. Its protein product is CASSQDDRTGARGYAF.

The chain combines TRBV2 with TRBJ1-2; D unresolved. Trimming removed 4 bases at V and 6 bases at J, with 15 bases between. The CDR3 has 14 residues. Germline V CDR1 and CDR2: SNHLY, FYNNEI. CDR3 DNA: TGTGCCAGCAGTGTGGCGGATGCTAATAATGGCTACACCTTC. Its translation: CASSVADANNGYTF. The full variable domain, with the rest looked up from reference TRBV2 and TRBJ1-2, is EPEVTQTPSHQVTQMGQEVILRCVPISNHLYFYWYRQILGQKVEFLVSFYNNEISEKSEIFDDQFSVERPDGSNFTLKIRSTKLEDSAMYFCASSVADANNGYTFGSGTRLTVV.

The rearrangement uses TRBV5-8 and TRBJ2-1, with D maybe TRBD2 (6 bases). The CDR3 is 14 residues long. V was shortened by 1 base and J by 6 bases, with 11 bases between the two germline ends. Per the germline V gene, CDR1 is SGHTS and CDR2 is YDEGEE. The CDR3 spells CASSLPGLLNEQFF. CDR3 bases: TGTGCCAGCAGCTTGCCGGGACTCCTCAATGAGCAGTTCTTC.

This chain links TRBV10-3 with TRBJ2-5, with D possibly being TRBD2 (6 bases). The CDR3 spans 14 residues. Trimming pared 5 bases from V and 1 base from J, leaving 11 bases between. CDR1 ENHRY and CDR2 SYGVKD come from the germline V gene. The CDR3 sequence: CAISPSVSQETQYF. CDR3 DNA sequence: TGTGCCATCAGTCCTAGCGTTTCCCAAGAGACCCAGTACTTC.

This clone was seen a few times. V usage is TRBV15 and J usage is TRBJ2-3; possibly TRBD1 for D (6 bases). This CDR3 region has 14 residues. V shed 0 bases and J shed 4 bases, with 8 bases lying between them. Per germline, CDR1 LNHNV and CDR2 YYDKDF (reference sequence). The CDR3 here is CATSRDQGSDTQYF. CDR3 sequence (DNA): TGTGCCACCAGCAGAGACCAGGGGTCAGATACGCAGTATTTT.

This sequence joins TRBV2 and TRBJ2-7; TRBD1 aligns across 8 bases. This CDR3 has 13 amino acids. V dropped 7 bases and J dropped 5; count of bases not matched to a gene: 7. In germline, CDR1 is SNHLY, CDR2 FYNNEI. CDR3 protein: CASNLDRGDEQYF. In DNA, the CDR3 is TGTGCCAGCAATCTCGACAGGGGTGACGAGCAGTACTTC.

The chain is built from TRBV28 and TRBJ1-4, with 8 bases lining up with TRBD1. CDR1 MDHEN and CDR2 SYDVKM come from the germline V gene. Trimming removed 10 bases from V and 0 bases from J; junction bases left unmatched: 7. The CDR3 consists of 15 residues. DNA of the CDR3: TGTGCCATCAAGACAGGGGAGGCAACTAATGAAAAACTGTTTTTT. Its protein product is CAIKTGEATNEKLFF.

The CDR3 reads CATSRTSGVHNEQFF. The CDR3 DNA reads TGTGCCACCAGCAGGACTAGCGGAGTACACAATGAGCAGTTCTTC. The rearrangement links TRBV15 to TRBJ2-1; 9 bases match TRBD2. V lost 3 bases to trimming and J lost 5 bases; unmatched junction nucleotides: 5. The CDR3 sequence is 15 residues long. Germline V lookup: CDR1 LNHNV, CDR2 YYDKDF (reference sequence). Drawing the rest from reference TRBV15 and TRBJ2-1, the complete variable domain is DAMVIQNPRYQVTQFGKPVTLSCSQTLNHNVMYWYQQKSSQAPKLLFHYYDKDFNNEADTPDNFQSRRPNTSFCFLDIRSPGLGDTAMYLCATSRTSGVHNEQFFGPGTRLTVL.

This chain links TRBV9 with TRBJ1-4; D remains unclear. With 3 bases removed from V and 1 base from J, the gap between germline ends came to 10 bases. Germline V gene data show CDR1 as SGDLS and CDR2 as YYNGEE. CDR3 length: 15 residues. The CDR3 DNA is TGTGCCAGCAGCGGTCGGGAAAGAACTAATGAAAAACTGTTTTTT. Protein product: CASSGRERTNEKLFF.

This clone was seen a handful of times. The chain employs TRBV4-1 and TRBJ1-5, with no clear D. The CDR3 covers 15 residues. Germline V gives CDR1 MGHRA, CDR2 YSYEKL. Trimming shortened V by 1 base and J by 6 bases, and 13 bases separated the two germline ends. As DNA, the CDR3 is TGCGCCAGCAGCCAAGGCGTGCCAGCGGGTCAGCCCCAGCATTTT. Translating it yields CASSQGVPAGQPQHF.

This clone was seen a single time. The chain links TRBV10-3 to TRBJ2-7, with TRBD1 matching over 9 bases. This CDR3 is built from 22 residues. With V trimmed by 2 bases and J by 1 base, 24 bases remained unmatched. Germline V lookup: CDR1 ENHRY, CDR2 SYGVKD. CDR3 protein: CAISESPQGTQGASKISYEQYF. The CDR3 DNA reads as TGTGCCATCAGTGAGAGTCCTCAAGGGACACAGGGGGCCTCTAAAATATCCTACGAGCAGTACTTC.

The J gene is TRBJ2-1, the V gene TRBV9; D unclear. Germline assignment: CDR1 SGDLS and CDR2 YYNGEE. The germline V and J ends were trimmed by 0 bases and 2 bases, with 6 bases remaining between them. This CDR3 has 14 residues. CDR3 sequence: CASSVASAYNEQFF. CDR3 in DNA: TGTGCCAGCAGCGTAGCTTCCGCCTACAATGAGCAGTTCTTC. The full variable domain, with the rest looked up from reference TRBV9 and TRBJ2-1, is DSGVTQTPKHLITATGQRVTLRCSPRSGDLSVYWYQQSLDQGLQFLIQYYNGEERAKGNILERFSAQQFPDLHSELNLSSLELGDSALYFCASSVASAYNEQFFGPGTRLTVL.

The V gene is TRBV5-1, the J gene TRBJ1-6, with 7 bases identical to TRBD1. Germline V gene data show CDR1 as SGHRS and CDR2 as YFSETQ. The V and J ends lost 4 bases and 6 bases, in that order; junction bases with no gene match: 13. This CDR3 contains 17 residues. CDR3 sequence (DNA): TGCGCCAGCAGCCTAGATTTGCCGGGACAGCCTAATTCACCCCTCCACTTT. Protein: CASSLDLPGQPNSPLHF.

This chain uses TRBV7-2 with TRBJ2-5, with D perhaps matching TRBD2 (6 bases). Germline V gene data show CDR1 as SGHTA and CDR2 as FQGNSA. The CDR3 extends over 14 amino acids. V was shortened by 0 bases and J by 9 bases, with 14 bases between the two germline ends. Written as DNA, the CDR3 is TGTGCCAGCAGCTTAGCCCCGGGGGAGTGGCCCCAGTACTTC. This encodes CASSLAPGEWPQYF.

The V gene is TRBV7-9, the J gene TRBJ1-1; D is ambiguous. This CDR3 is 16 amino acids long. V lost 0 bases and J lost 1, with 12 bases in between. CDR1 and CDR2 from the germline V gene are SEHNR and FQNEAQ (reference sequence). The CDR3 spells CASSLARERANTEAFF. In nucleotides, the CDR3 is TGTGCCAGCAGCTTAGCGCGGGAAAGAGCGAACACTGAAGCTTTCTTT.

The gene calls are TRBV5-1 and TRBJ2-1; 12 positions match TRBD2. Per germline, CDR1 SGHRS and CDR2 YFSETQ. Losses at the gene ends were 4 bases for V and 9 bases for J; bases not matched to a gene: 8. The CDR3 has 15 amino acids. CDR3 residues: CASSPGLAGSGEQFF. Here the CDR3 DNA reads TGCGCCAGCAGCCCAGGACTAGCGGGATCAGGTGAGCAGTTCTTC.

The chain links TRBV14 to TRBJ2-3; no firm D call. The CDR3 covers 14 residues. The V end lost 0 bases, the J end lost 2 bases, and 6 bases lay between the germline ends. The V gene's germline CDR1 is SGHDN and CDR2 FVKESK. DNA for the CDR3: TGTGCCAGCAGCCAAGACCACTACACAGATACGCAGTATTTT. This gives the protein CASSQDHYTDTQYF.

The gene calls are TRBV7-2 and TRBJ2-3; TRBD2 might be the D (6 bases). The V gene's germline CDR1 is SGHTA and CDR2 FQGNSA. Trimming took 6 bases from V and 2 from J, leaving 24 bases between them. This CDR3 is 18 amino acids long. CDR3 region: CASSPRRGAARNTDTQYF. The CDR3 DNA reads as TGTGCCAGCAGTCCTCGGCGCGGGGCCGCGAGGAACACAGATACGCAGTATTTT.

This chain links TRBV9 with TRBJ1-1; the D gene is possibly TRBD1 (5 bases). CDR3 length: 16 amino acids. Trimming took 3 bases from V and 4 from J, leaving 19 bases between them. The V gene's germline CDR1 is SGDLS and CDR2 YYNGEE. The CDR3 loop reads CASSAPRGEIGTEAFF. In DNA form, the CDR3 reads TGTGCCAGCAGCGCTCCCCGGGGGGAGATAGGCACTGAAGCTTTCTTT.

J is TRBJ1-1 and V is TRBV5-5; no definite D call. The length of the CDR3 is 15 residues. The germline gives CDR1 SGHKS, CDR2 YYEKEE (reference sequence). Between the trimmed V and J ends, which lost 1 base and 0 bases, there was a span of 10 bases. Here the CDR3 reads CASSLSSGLNTEAFF. As DNA, the CDR3 is TGTGCCAGCAGCTTGTCTTCCGGTCTGAACACTGAAGCTTTCTTT.

This clone was detected only a few times. The chain carries TRBV28 and TRBJ2-1; D possibly corresponds to TRBD2 (6 bases). Germline V gene lookup returns CDR1 MDHEN and CDR2 SYDVKM. Trimming pared 6 bases from V and 5 bases from J, leaving 14 bases between. CDR3 length equals 14 residues. The CDR3 reads CASRQRAPHNEQFF. Here the CDR3 DNA reads TGTGCCAGCAGGCAGCGGGCGCCACACAATGAGCAGTTCTTC. Looking up the rest from reference TRBV28 and TRBJ2-1 gives the full variable domain: DVKVTQSSRYLVKRTGEKVFLECVQDMDHENMFWYRQDPGLGLRLIYFSYDVKMKEKGDIPEGYSVSREKKERFSLILESASTNQTSMYLCASRQRAPHNEQFFGPGTRLTVL.

The gene calls are TRBV6-5 and TRBJ1-6, with TRBD1 identical over 8 bases. Germline values: CDR1 MNHEY, CDR2 SVGAGI. The CDR3 totals 14 residues. V lost 1 base, J lost 9 bases, and 2 bases stayed unmatched. This CDR3 reads CASSYFQGASPLHF. CDR3 DNA: TGTGCCAGCAGTTACTTCCAGGGGGCTTCACCCCTCCACTTT.